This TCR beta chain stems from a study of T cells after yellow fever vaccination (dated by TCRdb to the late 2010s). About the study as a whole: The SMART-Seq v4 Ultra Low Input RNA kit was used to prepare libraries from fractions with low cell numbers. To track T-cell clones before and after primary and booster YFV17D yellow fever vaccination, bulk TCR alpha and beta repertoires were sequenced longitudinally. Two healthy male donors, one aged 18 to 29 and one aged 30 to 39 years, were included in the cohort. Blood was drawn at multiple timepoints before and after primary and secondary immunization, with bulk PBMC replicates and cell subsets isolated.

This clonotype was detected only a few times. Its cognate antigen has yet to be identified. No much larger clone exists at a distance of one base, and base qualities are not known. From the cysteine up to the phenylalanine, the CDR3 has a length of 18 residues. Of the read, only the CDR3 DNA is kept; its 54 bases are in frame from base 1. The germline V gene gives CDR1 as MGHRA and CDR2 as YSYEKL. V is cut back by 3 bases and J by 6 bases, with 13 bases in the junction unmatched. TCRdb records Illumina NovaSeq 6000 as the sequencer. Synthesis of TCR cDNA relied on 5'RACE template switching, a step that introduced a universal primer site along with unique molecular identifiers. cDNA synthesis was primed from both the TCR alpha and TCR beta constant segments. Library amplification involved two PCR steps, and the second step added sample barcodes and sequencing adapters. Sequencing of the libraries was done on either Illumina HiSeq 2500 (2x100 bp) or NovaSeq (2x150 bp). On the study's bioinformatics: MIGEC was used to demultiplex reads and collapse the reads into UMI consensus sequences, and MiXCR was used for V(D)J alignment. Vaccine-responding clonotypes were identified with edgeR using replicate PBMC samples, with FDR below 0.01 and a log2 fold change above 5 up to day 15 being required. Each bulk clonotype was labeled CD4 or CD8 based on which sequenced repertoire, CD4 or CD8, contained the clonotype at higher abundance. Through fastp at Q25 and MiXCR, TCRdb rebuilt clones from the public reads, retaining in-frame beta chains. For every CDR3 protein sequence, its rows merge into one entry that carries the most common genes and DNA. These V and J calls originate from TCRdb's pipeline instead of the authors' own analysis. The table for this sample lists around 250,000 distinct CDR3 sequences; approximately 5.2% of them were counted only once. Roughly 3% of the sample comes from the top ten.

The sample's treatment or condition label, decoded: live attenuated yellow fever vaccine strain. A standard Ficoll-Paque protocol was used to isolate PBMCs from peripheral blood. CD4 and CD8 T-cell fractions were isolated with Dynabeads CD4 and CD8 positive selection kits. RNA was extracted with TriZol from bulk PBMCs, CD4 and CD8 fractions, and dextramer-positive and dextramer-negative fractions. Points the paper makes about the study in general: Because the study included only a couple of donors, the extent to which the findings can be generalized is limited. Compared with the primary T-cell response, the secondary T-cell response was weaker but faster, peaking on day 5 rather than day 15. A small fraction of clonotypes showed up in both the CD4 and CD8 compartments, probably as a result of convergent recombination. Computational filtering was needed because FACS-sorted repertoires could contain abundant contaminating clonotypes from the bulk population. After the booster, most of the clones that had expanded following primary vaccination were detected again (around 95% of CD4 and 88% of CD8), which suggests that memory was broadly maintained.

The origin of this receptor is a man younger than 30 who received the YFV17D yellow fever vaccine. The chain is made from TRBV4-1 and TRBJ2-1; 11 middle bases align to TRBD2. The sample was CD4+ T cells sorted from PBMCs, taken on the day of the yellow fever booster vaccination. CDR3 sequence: CASSQSPLAGGSTNEQFF. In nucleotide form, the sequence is TGCGCCAGCAGCCAGTCACCTCTAGCGGGGGGCTCCACCAATGAGCAGTTCTTC.